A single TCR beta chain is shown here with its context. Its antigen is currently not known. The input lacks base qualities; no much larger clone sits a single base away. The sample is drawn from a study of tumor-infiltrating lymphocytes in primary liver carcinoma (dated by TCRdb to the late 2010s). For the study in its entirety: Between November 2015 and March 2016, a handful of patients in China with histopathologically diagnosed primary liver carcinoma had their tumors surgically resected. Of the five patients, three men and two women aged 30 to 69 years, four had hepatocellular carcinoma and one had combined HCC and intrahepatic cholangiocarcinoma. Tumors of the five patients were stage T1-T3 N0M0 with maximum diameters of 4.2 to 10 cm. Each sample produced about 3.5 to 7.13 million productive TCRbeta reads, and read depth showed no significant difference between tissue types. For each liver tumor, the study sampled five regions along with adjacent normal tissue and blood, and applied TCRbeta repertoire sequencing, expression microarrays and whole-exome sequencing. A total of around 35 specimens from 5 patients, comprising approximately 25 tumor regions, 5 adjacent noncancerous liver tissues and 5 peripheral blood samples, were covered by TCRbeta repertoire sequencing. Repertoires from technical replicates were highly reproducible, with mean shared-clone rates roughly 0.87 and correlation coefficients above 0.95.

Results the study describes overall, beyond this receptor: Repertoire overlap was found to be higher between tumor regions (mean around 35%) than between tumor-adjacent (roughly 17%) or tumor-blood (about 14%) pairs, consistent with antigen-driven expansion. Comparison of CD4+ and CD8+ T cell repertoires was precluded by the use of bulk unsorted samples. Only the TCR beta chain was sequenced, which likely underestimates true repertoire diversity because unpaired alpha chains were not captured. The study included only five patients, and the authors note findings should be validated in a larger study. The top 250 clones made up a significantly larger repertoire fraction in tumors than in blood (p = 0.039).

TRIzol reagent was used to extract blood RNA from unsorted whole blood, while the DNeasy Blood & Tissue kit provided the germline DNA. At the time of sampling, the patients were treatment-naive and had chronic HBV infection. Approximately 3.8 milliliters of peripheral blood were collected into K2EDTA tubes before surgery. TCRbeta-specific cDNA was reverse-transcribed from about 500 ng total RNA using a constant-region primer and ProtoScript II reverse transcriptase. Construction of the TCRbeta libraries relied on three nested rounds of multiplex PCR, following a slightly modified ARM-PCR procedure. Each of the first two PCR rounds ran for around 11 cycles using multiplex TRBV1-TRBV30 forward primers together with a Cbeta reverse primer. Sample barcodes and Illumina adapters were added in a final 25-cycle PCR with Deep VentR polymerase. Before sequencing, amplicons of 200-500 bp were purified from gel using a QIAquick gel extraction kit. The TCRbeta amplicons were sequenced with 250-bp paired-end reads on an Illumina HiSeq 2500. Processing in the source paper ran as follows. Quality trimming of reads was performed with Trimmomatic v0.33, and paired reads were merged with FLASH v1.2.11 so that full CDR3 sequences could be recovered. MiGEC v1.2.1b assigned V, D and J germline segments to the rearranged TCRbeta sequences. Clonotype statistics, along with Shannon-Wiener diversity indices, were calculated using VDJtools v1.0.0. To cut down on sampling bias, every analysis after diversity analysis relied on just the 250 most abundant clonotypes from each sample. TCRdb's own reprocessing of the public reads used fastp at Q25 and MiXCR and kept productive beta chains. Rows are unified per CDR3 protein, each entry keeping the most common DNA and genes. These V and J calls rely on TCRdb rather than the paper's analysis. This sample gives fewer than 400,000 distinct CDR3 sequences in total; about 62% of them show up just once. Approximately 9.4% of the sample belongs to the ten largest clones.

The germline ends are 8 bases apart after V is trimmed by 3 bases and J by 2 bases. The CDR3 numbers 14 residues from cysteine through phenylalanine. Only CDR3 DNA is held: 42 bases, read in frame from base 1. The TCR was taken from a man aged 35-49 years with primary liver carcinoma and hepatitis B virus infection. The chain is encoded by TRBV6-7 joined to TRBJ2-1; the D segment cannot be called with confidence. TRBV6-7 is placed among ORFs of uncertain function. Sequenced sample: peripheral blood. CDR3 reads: CASSYSGPYNEQFF. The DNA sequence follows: TGTGCCAGCAGTTATTCTGGACCCTACAATGAGCAGTTCTTC.